The 5 T cell receptor beta chains below come from one sample, sequenced in a study of blood T cell repertoires in COVID-19. The repertoire was sequenced with immunoSEQ multiplex PCR; TCRdb's copy has only in-frame clones and lacks some. The sample comprises around 160,000 clones, about 86% of which are singletons, and less than 1% rests with the top ten. The material sequenced was peripheral blood. The source of these receptors is a man aged 18 to 30 with acute or convalescent COVID-19.

The CDR3 loop reads CASSEDRVIETQYF. The CDR3 DNA follows: TGTGCCAGCAGCGAAGACAGGGTAATAGAGACCCAGTACTTC. The V and J genes are TRBV7-9 and TRBJ2-5; 7 bases line up with TRBD1. The ends lost 5 bases at V and 4 bases at J; junction bases unmatched: 7. This CDR3 region has 14 residues. Germline loops: CDR1 SEHNR, CDR2 FQNEAQ (reference sequence).

The J gene is TRBJ2-7, the V gene TRBV5-1; 10 bases are shared with TRBD1. Germline V CDR1 and CDR2: SGHRS, YFSETQ. The CDR3 runs 14 residues. With V trimmed by 0 bases and J by 6 bases, 3 bases remained unmatched. The CDR3 spells CASSLDGTGVEQYF. As DNA, the CDR3 is TGCGCCAGCAGCTTGGATGGGACAGGGGTCGAGCAGTACTTC.

V is TRBV15 and J is TRBJ2-7; D is uncertain. The CDR3 loop spans 14 amino acids. Per germline, CDR1 LNHNV and CDR2 YYDKDF (reference sequence). The V end lost 0 bases, the J end lost 5 bases, and 11 bases lay between the germline ends. CDR3 sequence reads: CATSRDWAANEQYV. CDR3 nucleotide sequence: TGTGCCACCAGCAGAGATTGGGCAGCCAACGAGCAGTACGTC.

This chain uses TRBV6-5 with TRBJ1-1; the D gene is possibly TRBD1 (5 bases). The germline V gene has CDR1 MNHEY and CDR2 SVGAGI. This CDR3 comprises 15 residues. Trimming cost V 6 bases and J 1 base, with 15 bases left between them. The CDR3 spells CASRTGHFGNTEAFF. The CDR3 DNA sequence: TGTGCCAGCAGGACCGGACATTTTGGGAACACTGAAGCTTTCTTT.

The chain joins TRBV27 to TRBJ2-7, with TRBD2 identical over 9 bases. J was trimmed by 2 bases and V by 2 bases; bases with no gene match: 7. This CDR3 has 16 residues. Germline-derived CDR1 and CDR2 are MNHEY and SMNVEV (reference sequence). CDR3 sequence: CASSLSGTSLAYEQYV. The CDR3 DNA reads as TGTGCCAGCAGTTTAAGTGGGACTAGCTTGGCCTACGAGCAGTACGTC.